These 21 T cell receptor beta chains share one sample of origin, sequenced in a study of early T cells in non-severe SARS-CoV-2 infection. TCRdb independently ran MiXCR on the 5' RACE reads; one entry per CDR3 protein. The sample carries around 77,000 distinct CDR3 sequences, about 5% recorded once. Sequencing was performed on whole blood, taken at baseline. These receptors all come from an adult who was a healthcare worker with PCR-confirmed SARS-CoV-2 infection or an uninfected control (not recorded which).

Ten or more counts support this clonotype. The genes are TRBV14 and TRBJ1-2; possible D gene TRBD1, 6 bases. Germline CDR1 is SGHDN and CDR2 is FVKESK. This CDR3 is 15 amino acids long. The V end lost 5 bases, the J end lost 5 bases, and 18 bases lay between the germline ends. CDR3 in amino acids: CASSFLATGEYGYTF. CDR3 bases: TGTGCCAGCAGCTTCCTCGCGACAGGCGAGTATGGCTACACCTTC.

This clonotype was observed a few times. For the CDR3, the DNA is TGTGCCAGCAGCCCGGACCGGGACAGGGGCTACAATGAGCAGTTCTTC. Translating gives CASSPDRDRGYNEQFF. The chain combines TRBV6-5 with TRBJ2-1, with TRBD1 matching 10 bases. With 6 bases clipped from V and 3 bases from J, the junction kept 8 bases outside the gene matches. The CDR3 is made up of 16 amino acids. CDR1 is MNHEY and CDR2 is SVGAGI in the germline V gene.

This clonotype was detected a few times. This chain connects TRBV7-6 to TRBJ2-2, with 8 bases matching TRBD2. CDR1 and CDR2 (germline): SGHVS, FNYEAQ. The CDR3 contains 16 residues. Germline trimming cut 5 bases from V and 1 base from J; bases unmatched to any gene: 6. The CDR3 spells CASSLQTSVNTGELFF. CDR3 DNA sequence: TGTGCCAGCAGCCTTCAGACTAGCGTGAACACCGGGGAGCTGTTTTTT.

This sequence joins TRBV29-1 and TRBJ2-3; 13 bases map to TRBD2. This CDR3 has 18 residues. With V trimmed by 7 bases and J by 0 bases, 13 bases remained unmatched. Germline CDR1 SQVTM, CDR2 ANQGSEA. The CDR3: CSAMGLAGPKHSTDTQYF. The DNA for the CDR3 is TGCAGCGCAATGGGACTAGCGGGACCCAAACATAGCACAGATACGCAGTATTTT.

This clonotype appeared many times. This chain links TRBV29-1 with TRBJ2-3, with unresolved D. The length of the CDR3 is 10 residues. Germline V gene lookup returns CDR1 SQVTM and CDR2 ANQGSEA. V lost 5 bases and J lost 11, with 11 bases in between. CDR3 amino acids: CSVPHDGQYF. The DNA for the CDR3 is TGCAGCGTTCCCCACGATGGGCAGTATTTT.

This clonotype was recorded at least ten times. The chain is built from TRBV3-1 and TRBJ2-1, with unresolved D. V lost 3 bases to trimming and J lost 4 bases, with 10 bases between them. The CDR3 extends over 14 amino acids. Germline CDR1 is LGHDT and CDR2 is YNNKEL (reference sequence). For the CDR3, the DNA is TGTGCCAGCAGCCAGGACCCTTTATACAATGAGCAGTTCTTC. Translated: CASSQDPLYNEQFF.

The table lists this clonotype with many counts. The rearrangement links TRBV18 to TRBJ2-7, with TRBD2 matching over 7 bases. V was pared by 8 bases and J by 1 base, with 8 bases of the junction left unmatched. Germline values: CDR1 KGHSH, CDR2 LQKENI. The CDR3 sequence is 14 residues long. The CDR3, as DNA: TGTGCCAGCCGGTCCGACGGGAGGTCCTACGAGCAGTACTTC. It yields the protein CASRSDGRSYEQYF.

This chain joins TRBV10-3 and TRBJ2-5, with D uncertain. The CDR3 spans 14 residues. V was shortened by 2 bases and J by 1 base, with 8 bases between the two germline ends. CDR1 ENHRY and CDR2 SYGVKD come from the germline V gene. The CDR3 coding sequence is TGTGCCATCAGTGAGAGAGGAGTCCAAGAGACCCAGTACTTC. This translates into CAISERGVQETQYF.

This clonotype was seen ten or more times. V and J are TRBV19 and TRBJ2-1; D unresolved. The CDR3 contains 13 residues. Between the trimmed V and J ends, which lost 3 bases and 6 bases, there was a span of 9 bases. CDR1 is LNHDA, CDR2 SQIVND, per germline (reference sequence). This chain's CDR3 is CASSISGSNEQFF. The CDR3 nucleotides read TGTGCCAGTAGTATTTCCGGGTCCAATGAGCAGTTCTTC. Full variable domain (outside the CDR3, taken from reference TRBV19 and TRBJ2-1): DGGITQSPKYLFRKEGQNVTLSCEQNLNHDAMYWYRQDPGQGLRLIYYSQIVNDFQKGDIAEGYSVSREKKESFPLTVTSAQKNPTAFYLCASSISGSNEQFFGPGTRLTVL.

Ten or more counts support this clonotype. The chain couples TRBV20-1 to TRBJ2-5; 7 positions agree with TRBD1. The CDR3 runs to 13 residues. The germline V gene has CDR1 DFQATT and CDR2 SNEGSKA (reference sequence). J was trimmed by 2 bases and V by 5 bases; bases with no gene match: 5. CDR3 sequence: CSAQPGQQETQYF. The CDR3 bases are TGCAGTGCTCAACCGGGACAGCAAGAGACCCAGTACTTC.

This clonotype was seen at least ten times. The chain couples TRBV7-9 to TRBJ2-1; D unresolved. V was trimmed by 5 bases and J by 10 bases, leaving 12 bases between them. This CDR3 comprises 12 residues. Germline V CDR1 and CDR2: SEHNR, FQNEAQ (reference sequence). This CDR3 is CASSLATAEQFF. The CDR3, as DNA: TGTGCCAGCAGCCTTGCGACCGCCGAGCAGTTCTTC.

This clonotype was counted at least ten times. This chain uses TRBV14 with TRBJ2-5; the D is unclear. V dropped 4 bases and J dropped 7 bases, with 13 bases sitting between them. CDR1 SGHDN and CDR2 FVKESK come from the germline V gene. CDR3 size: 13 residues. The CDR3 loop reads CASSRQPDGTQYF. CDR3 sequence (DNA): TGTGCCAGCAGCCGCCAGCCCGATGGGACCCAGTACTTC.

This clonotype was seen more than once but under ten times. The chain recombines TRBV5-6 with TRBJ2-7; 9 nucleotides agree with TRBD1. V trimming: 2 bases; J trimming: 2 bases; junction bases outside the gene matches: 2. CDR3 length: 14 residues. CDR1 is SGHDT and CDR2 is YYEEEE in the germline V gene. CDR3 loop: CASSFGTGTYEQYF. DNA of the CDR3: TGTGCCAGCAGCTTTGGGACAGGGACCTACGAGCAGTACTTC. Variable domain in full (rest from reference TRBV5-6 and TRBJ2-7): DAGVTQSPTHLIKTRGQQVTLRCSPKSGHDTVSWYQQALGQGPQFIFQYYEEEERQRGNFPDRFSGHQFPNYSSELNVNALLLGDSALYLCASSFGTGTYEQYFGPGTRLTVT.

This clonotype is medium-sized by share. The genes are TRBV7-6 and TRBJ2-1; D may be TRBD2 (6 bases). The V end was cut by 7 bases, the J end by 3 bases, with 16 bases between. CDR1 SGHVS and CDR2 FNYEAQ come from the germline V gene. This CDR3 is built from 15 residues. This CDR3 is CASTGTGEDYNEQFF. The CDR3 DNA reads TGTGCCAGCACCGGGACTGGGGAAGACTACAATGAGCAGTTCTTC.

The rearrangement joins TRBV12-3 or TRBV12-4 to TRBJ1-6; TRBD1 matches 9 bases. This CDR3 has 16 amino acids. V lost 7 bases, J lost 14 bases, and 18 bases stayed unmatched. This CDR3 reads CASTLGDRARAVALHF. In DNA form, the CDR3 reads TGTGCCAGCACCCTGGGGGACAGGGCAAGAGCTGTGGCCCTCCACTTT.

The V and J genes are TRBV7-8 and TRBJ2-1, with D unclear. There are 13 residues in the CDR3. Germline values: CDR1 SGHVS, CDR2 FQNEAQ. V was shortened by 4 bases and J by 4 bases, with 8 bases between the two germline ends. CDR3 sequence: CASSSGAYNEQFF. In nucleotides, the CDR3 is TGTGCCAGCAGCTCTGGAGCGTACAATGAGCAGTTCTTC.

This clonotype was observed many times. This rearrangement joins TRBV5-8 to TRBJ2-7, with D possibly TRBD2 on 6 matching bases. CDR3 length equals 16 residues. Trimming took off 4 bases at V and 2 bases at J, with 19 bases between the two ends. Germline V gene sequence: CDR1 SGHTS, CDR2 YDEGEE. DNA for the CDR3: TGTGCCAGCAGCCGCTCCGGGAGCACTGTCCCCTACGAGCAGTACTTC. It codes for CASSRSGSTVPYEQYF.

This clonotype occurred many times. The chain combines TRBV19 with TRBJ1-2; 12 positions match TRBD1. The CDR3 spans 16 residues. After removal of 3 bases from V and 4 bases from J, the junction contained 6 bases not matched to a gene. The germline CDR1 and CDR2 sequences are LNHDA and SQIVND (reference sequence). CDR3 in DNA: TGTGCCAGTAGTATCGCCGGGACAGGGGGCGGCTATGGCTACACCTTC. This codes for CASSIAGTGGGYGYTF. The complete variable domain, with remaining parts taken from reference TRBV19 and TRBJ1-2, reads DGGITQSPKYLFRKEGQNVTLSCEQNLNHDAMYWYRQDPGQGLRLIYYSQIVNDFQKGDIAEGYSVSREKKESFPLTVTSAQKNPTAFYLCASSIAGTGGGYGYTFGSGTRLTVV.

This clonotype was recorded a few times. The chain recombines TRBV10-2 with TRBJ1-2, with D possibly TRBD1 on 5 matching bases. Germline V gene lookup returns CDR1 WSHSY and CDR2 SAAADI. The CDR3 runs to 14 residues. V lost 3 bases to trimming and J lost 8 bases, with 16 bases between them. CDR3 in DNA: TGCGCCAGCAGTGAAAGGGGAGCTCTGAGGGGCTACACCTTC. Residues: CASSERGALRGYTF.

This clonotype occurred a few times. The chain couples TRBV29-1 to TRBJ2-2, with TRBD1 as a possible D gene (6 bases). The germline CDR1 and CDR2 sequences are SQVTM and ANQGSEA. The V end lost 7 bases, the J end lost 6 bases, and 15 bases lay between the germline ends. The CDR3 contains 13 residues. CDR3 nucleotide sequence: TGCAGCGCCCGACCCTGGACAGCCGGGGAGCTGTTTTTT. It codes for CSARPWTAGELFF.

This clonotype has at least ten counts. The chain employs TRBV11-2 and TRBJ2-3, with 7 positions matching TRBD2. This CDR3 region has 19 residues. CDR1 SGHAT and CDR2 FQNNGV come from the germline V gene. J was trimmed by 7 bases and V by 0 bases; bases with no gene match: 19. CDR3 residues: CASSLDQRLAAPLYHTQYF. In DNA, the CDR3 is TGTGCCAGCAGCTTAGATCAAAGGCTAGCGGCCCCCCTTTATCATACGCAGTATTTT.